The clone carrying this T cell receptor (beta chain) appeared a few times. The antigen is not known. Whole-study results and caveats: Tumor memory CD4+ T cell TCR gene usage clustered with blood and lymph node memory CD4+ cells and lymph node naive CD4+ cells.

Semi-nested PCR with Nested Universal Primer A followed constant-region reverse priming of full-length variable regions. TCRdb called the 5' RACE reads again in MiXCR, with one record for every CDR3 protein. Of around 29,000 distinct CDR3 sequences listed, roughly 25% were seen once; the top ten hold roughly 4%. Naive CD4+ T cells were purified with Tregs depleted by CD25. V lost 0 bases and J 0 bases, leaving 12 bases between the germline ends. This CDR3 spans 17 amino acids. Germline V gene lookup returns CDR1 LGHNA and CDR2 YSLEER. The sequence was collected from a female donor with breast cancer. The chain recombines TRBV4-3 with TRBJ1-3; D is perhaps TRBD1 (6 bases). The sequenced material came from naive CD4+ T cells sorted from a lymph node. The subset: naive CD4+ T cells, CD4+CD45RA+CD25-. The CDR3 DNA reads as TGCGCCAGCAGCCAAGAGAGCACAGGGATCTCTGGAAACACCATATATTTT. Translating gives CASSQESTGISGNTIYF.